This entry is about one T cell receptor (beta chain). Its specificity is unknown. The CDR3 spans 15 residues. J lost 8 bases, V lost 0 bases, and 9 bases had no gene match. Germline V lookup: CDR1 SGHRS, CDR2 YFSETQ. The sample is drawn from a study of cytomegalovirus exposure and HLA in healthy donors. Study findings and constraints: The tendency of first-cohort TCR clusters to co-occur in the roughly 130 validation repertoires emerged from a later analysis.

Only in-frame clones appear in the TCRdb table, and some are missing; sequencing was by immunoSEQ multiplex PCR. The table includes fewer than 250,000 clones, roughly 86% detected once. The chain links TRBV5-1 to TRBJ1-2; 8 positions match TRBD1. Sequenced: PBMCs. This receptor was obtained from a young woman in good health and CMV-seronegative. The CDR3: CASSLAAGGVGGYTF. The DNA for the CDR3 is TGCGCCAGCAGCTTGGCGGCAGGGGGCGTGGGAGGCTACACCTTC.